A single sample is the source of the 18 T cell receptor beta chains below, sequenced in a study of T cell repertoires in cytomegalovirus infection. Antigen specificity for these receptors is unknown. TCRdb processed the reads anew with MiXCR; each CDR3 protein has one entry. The sample carries roughly 730,000 distinct CDR3 sequences, about 33% recorded once. Specimen: cultured PBMCs, collected from culture after CMV antigen stimulation. These receptors came from a human donor in good health (CMV status not recorded). Some clones in this sample may be carry-over from other donors' samples.

The V gene is TRBV7-9, the J gene TRBJ2-5; TRBD1 aligns across 9 bases. CDR1 SEHNR and CDR2 FQNEAQ come from the germline V gene (reference sequence). The CDR3 totals 15 residues. CDR3 protein: CPYFLGTGYQETQYF. The CDR3 DNA reads TGTCCATATTTTCTCGGGACAGGGTACCAAGAGACCCAGTACTTC.

This clonotype was picked up a small number of times. The CDR3 reads CASSELGTVTQLGSSYNEQFF. CDR3 coding DNA: TGTGCCAGCAGCGAACTCGGGACGGTGACTCAGCTGGGCAGCTCCTACAATGAGCAGTTCTTC. This rearrangement joins TRBV7-9 to TRBJ2-1, with D perhaps assigned TRBD1 or TRBD2 (5 bases each). The V end lost 5 bases, the J end lost 0 bases, and 29 bases lay between the germline ends. Germline CDR1 SEHNR, CDR2 FQNEAQ (reference sequence). This CDR3 region has 21 residues.

The gene calls are TRBV18 and TRBJ2-5; D is unresolved. The CDR3 contains 14 residues. Trimming removed 0 bases at V and 2 bases at J, with 7 bases between. The germline V gene has CDR1 KGHSH and CDR2 LQKENI. The CDR3 spells CASSPPSGQETQYF. The CDR3 DNA is TGTGCCAGCTCACCACCGTCCGGACAAGAGACCCAGTACTTC.

This chain links TRBV7-4 with TRBJ1-3, with 9 bases that match TRBD1. Germline V lookup: CDR1 SGHVT, CDR2 SQSDAQ. V lost 1 base to trimming and J lost 2 bases; unmatched junction nucleotides: 0. The CDR3 runs to 15 residues. Written as DNA, the CDR3 is TGTGCCAGCAGCTTAGGGGACAGGGCTGGAAACACCATATATTTT. Translated, it gives CASSLGDRAGNTIYF.

The rearrangement joins TRBV20-1 to TRBJ2-7; TRBD2 matches at 9 bases. V lost 0 bases to trimming and J lost 2 bases; unmatched junction nucleotides: 5. Germline V gene lookup returns CDR1 DFQATT and CDR2 SNEGSKA (reference sequence). The CDR3 sequence is 15 residues long. CDR3 DNA: TGCAGTGCTAGAGATGGGGCTAGCGGGGCCTACGAGCAGTACTTC. Amino acid sequence: CSARDGASGAYEQYF.

The genes are TRBV4-3 and TRBJ1-4; perhaps TRBD1 as D (6 bases). With 0 bases removed from V and 4 bases from J, the gap between germline ends came to 12 bases. The CDR3 runs to 16 residues. Looked up from germline, CDR1 is LGHNA and CDR2 is YSLEER. CDR3 sequence reads: CASSQDVQGLNEKLFF. DNA of the CDR3: TGCGCCAGCAGCCAAGACGTCCAGGGGCTTAATGAAAAACTGTTTTTT.

The V call is TRBV19, the J call TRBJ1-1; D is undetermined. CDR1 LNHDA and CDR2 SQIVND come from the germline V gene (reference sequence). V lost 10 bases, J lost 4 bases, and 10 bases lay in between. The CDR3 runs to 11 residues. CDR3 residues: CATNMGTEAFF. In DNA, the CDR3 is TGTGCCACAAACATGGGCACTGAAGCTTTCTTT.

This clonotype showed up just a few times. The rearrangement links TRBV7-9 to TRBJ1-2, with D perhaps matching TRBD1 (6 bases). Germline V CDR1 and CDR2: SEHNR, FQNEAQ (reference sequence). Trimming stripped 1 base from V and 8 bases from J, with 17 bases between. The CDR3 covers 15 residues. CDR3 DNA sequence: TGTGCCAGCAGCTTAGGTCGGGCGTCAGGGGACGGCTACACCTTC. This codes for CASSLGRASGDGYTF.

The chain recombines TRBV19 with TRBJ2-5; possible D gene TRBD1, 6 bases. This CDR3 region has 14 residues. The V gene lost 5 bases and the J gene lost 5 bases, with 15 bases spanning the gap. Germline-derived CDR1 and CDR2 are LNHDA and SQIVND (reference sequence). The CDR3 region has the DNA TGTGCCAGTAGTGCCCCTACAGGGAGCGAGACCCAGTACTTC. It translates to CASSAPTGSETQYF.

This clonotype showed up just a few times. The chain joins TRBV7-3 to TRBJ2-5; D is possibly TRBD1 or TRBD2 (5 bases each). Germline CDR1 and CDR2: SGHTA and FQGTGA. V lost 5 bases to trimming and J lost 2 bases, with 15 bases between them. The CDR3 contains 15 residues. The DNA of the CDR3 is TGTGCCAGCAGCCCCCCAGGGACCAGACAAGAGACCCAGTACTTC. This gives the protein CASSPPGTRQETQYF.

This clonotype was recorded at least ten times. The V and J genes are TRBV7-2 and TRBJ1-4; D unresolved. This CDR3 has 16 amino acids. The germline CDR1 and CDR2 sequences are SGHTA and FQGNSA. Trimming stripped 5 bases from V and 2 bases from J, with 15 bases between. CDR3 protein: CASSLLGLGTNEKLFF. The CDR3 DNA follows: TGTGCCAGCAGCCTGCTTGGGTTGGGGACTAATGAAAAACTGTTTTTT.

The chain carries TRBV4-3 and TRBJ1-2; D remains ambiguous. The germline V gene encodes CDR1 LGHNA and CDR2 YSLEER. The ends were cut back, 0 bases at V and 0 bases at J, with 8 bases in the middle. The CDR3 length is 15 residues. The CDR3 here is CASSQDLRSNYGYTF. The DNA of the CDR3 is TGCGCCAGCAGCCAAGATCTGCGGTCTAACTATGGCTACACCTTC.

This clonotype was counted many times. This chain joins TRBV7-8 and TRBJ2-1; tentatively, D is TRBD1 (5 bases). CDR3 length: 14 residues. The V and J ends lost 4 bases and 8 bases respectively, with 15 bases between them. CDR1 is SGHVS, CDR2 FQNEAQ, per germline. The CDR3 bases are TGTGCCAGCAGCTCCCGCGCAGGGATTGATGAGCAGTTCTTC. It translates to CASSSRAGIDEQFF.

This chain connects TRBV6-6 to TRBJ2-7, with 7 bases fitting TRBD1. V gave up 2 bases and J gave up 2 bases; unmatched junction bases: 9. The CDR3 spans 16 residues. Per the germline V gene, CDR1 is MNHNY and CDR2 is SVGAGI (reference sequence). CDR3 sequence (DNA): TGTGCCAGCAGTTACCCCAGACAGGGTGGCACCTACGAGCAGTACTTC. Translating it yields CASSYPRQGGTYEQYF.

This clonotype was observed a few times. The genes are TRBV18 and TRBJ1-4; TRBD1 matches 7 bases. Germline trimming cut 6 bases from V and 7 bases from J; bases unmatched to any gene: 11. The V gene's germline CDR1 is KGHSH and CDR2 LQKENI. The CDR3 consists of 15 residues. In DNA, the CDR3 is TGTGCCAGCTCTCCCGACAGGGATCTTGCTGAAAAACTGTTTTTT. Translating gives CASSPDRDLAEKLFF.

This clonotype was seen a few times. The chain has TRBV7-6 and TRBJ2-7; D gene ambiguous. Trimming removed 8 bases at V and 2 bases at J, with 10 bases between. Per germline, CDR1 SGHVS and CDR2 FNYEAQ. This CDR3 spans 12 amino acids. The DNA for the CDR3 is TGTGCCAGCGGCCAAGGCCCCTACGAGCAGTACTTC. Its translation: CASGQGPYEQYF.

This clonotype came up a few times. The rearrangement links TRBV2 to TRBJ1-5; TRBD1 is a possible D gene (6 bases). In germline, CDR1 is SNHLY, CDR2 FYNNEI. Trimming removed 3 bases from V and 11 bases from J, with 14 bases in between. The CDR3 sequence is 13 residues long. CDR3 DNA sequence: TGTGCCAGCAGTGATCAGGGGTTTGCATCCCAGCATTTT. Translation: CASSDQGFASQHF.

The chain's CDR3 is CAAGLAGADTQYF. Written as DNA, the CDR3 is TGTGCCGCCGGACTAGCGGGGGCCGATACGCAGTATTTT. This sequence joins TRBV6-8 and TRBJ2-3; 13 bases align to TRBD2. CDR3 length: 13 amino acids. J was trimmed by 6 bases and V by 11 bases; bases with no gene match: 5. Germline CDR1 reads MNHGY; CDR2 reads SAAAGT.